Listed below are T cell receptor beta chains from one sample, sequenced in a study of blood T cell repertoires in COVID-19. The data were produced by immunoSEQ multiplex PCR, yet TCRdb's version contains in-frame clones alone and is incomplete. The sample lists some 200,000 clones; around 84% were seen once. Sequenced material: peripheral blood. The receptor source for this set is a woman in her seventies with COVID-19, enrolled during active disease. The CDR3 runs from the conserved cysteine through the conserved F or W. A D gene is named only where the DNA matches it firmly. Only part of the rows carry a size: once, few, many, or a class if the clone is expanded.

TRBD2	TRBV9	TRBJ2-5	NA	TGTGCCAGCAGCGCGTTAGGACTAGCGGGGGCTTACCAAGAGACCCAGTACTTC	CASSALGLAGAYQETQYF
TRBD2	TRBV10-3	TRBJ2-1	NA	TGTGCCATCAGTGAGTCGGGTGGGCGGGGGTCCTACAATGAGCAGTTCTTC	CAISESGGRGSYNEQFF
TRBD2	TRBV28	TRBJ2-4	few	TGTGCCAGCAGTTTTCCCGGGGGGGCCTTAAACATTCAGTACTTC	CASSFPGGALNIQYF
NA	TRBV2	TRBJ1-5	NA	TGTGCCAGCAGTGAAATAGTAACAGCTAATCAGCCCCAGCATTTT	CASSEIVTANQPQHF
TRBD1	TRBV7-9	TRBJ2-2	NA	TGTGCCAGCAGCTTAGCAGGGACAGGGGTGACCGGGGAGCTGTTTTTT	CASSLAGTGVTGELFF
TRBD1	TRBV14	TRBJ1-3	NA	TGTGCCAGCAGCCTCAGGACAGGGGCTGGAAACACCATATATTTT	CASSLRTGAGNTIYF
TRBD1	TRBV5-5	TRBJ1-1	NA	TGTGCCAGCAGCTTGACAGGGGTCATGAACACTGAAGCTTTCTTT	CASSLTGVMNTEAFF
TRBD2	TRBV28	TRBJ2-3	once	TGTGCCAGCATGGGGACCCTCGGCTGGGGCGGGAGTAGGGAGGATACGCAGTATTTT	CASMGTLGWGGSREDTQYF
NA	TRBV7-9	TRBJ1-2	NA	TGTGCCAGCAGCTTAGACGGTGGCTACACCTTC	CASSLDGGYTF
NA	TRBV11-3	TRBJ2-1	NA	TGTGCCAGCAGCTCGGACAGTTCCCTTAGCTCCTACAATGAGCAGTTCTTC	CASSSDSSLSSYNEQFF
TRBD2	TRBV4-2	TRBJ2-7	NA	TGTGCCAGCAGCCAAGTAGGTGGGCTAGCGGGGGGATCCGCGACGTACGAGCAGTACTTC	CASSQVGGLAGGSATYEQYF
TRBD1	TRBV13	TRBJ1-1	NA	TGTGCCAGCAGCGTCAGGACAGGGTTGAACACTGAAGCTTTCTTT	CASSVRTGLNTEAFF
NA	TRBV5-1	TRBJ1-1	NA	TGCGCCAGCAGCTTGCGTACCGGGGGAAAGAACACTGAAGCTTTCTTT	CASSLRTGGKNTEAFF
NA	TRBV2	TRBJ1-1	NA	TGTGCCAGCGGGCTTCTCCGGGAGAACACTGAAGCTTTCTTT	CASGLLRENTEAFF
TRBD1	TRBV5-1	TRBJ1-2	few	TGCGCCAGCAGCTTAACAGGGGTAGTCAGCTATGGCTACACCTTC	CASSLTGVVSYGYTF
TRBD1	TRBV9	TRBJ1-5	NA	TGTGCCAGCAGCACTATGACAGGGGATCAGCCCCAGCATTTT	CASSTMTGDQPQHF
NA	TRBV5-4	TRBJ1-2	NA	TGTGCCAGCAGACTTGTAGGGACTGCCGGCGGAGGCTACACCTTC	CASRLVGTAGGGYTF
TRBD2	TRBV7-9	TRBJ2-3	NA	TGTGCCAGCAGCATGGGACTAGCGGCTAGCACAGATACGCAGTATTTT	CASSMGLAASTDTQYF
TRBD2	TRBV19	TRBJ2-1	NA	TGTGCCAGTAGTATGTGGACTAGCGAATACAATGAGCAGTTCTTC	CASSMWTSEYNEQFF
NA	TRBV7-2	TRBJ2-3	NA	TGTGCCAGCAGCCCACAGGGAAAGGGCACAGATACGCAGTATTTT	CASSPQGKGTDTQYF
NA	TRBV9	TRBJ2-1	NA	TGTGCCAGCAGTGTGGGCCACAATGAGCAGTTCTTC	CASSVGHNEQFF
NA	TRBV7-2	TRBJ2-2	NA	TGTGCCAGCAGCTTAGCCGGAGAGAGGCGCGGGGAGCTGTTTTTT	CASSLAGERRGELFF
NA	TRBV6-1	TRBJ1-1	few	TGTGCCAGCAGTGAAGGACAGGTACGAGCTTTCTTT	CASSEGQVRAFF
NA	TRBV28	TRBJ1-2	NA	TGTGCCAGCAGTTTGAACACAGTTAACTATGGCTACACCTTC	CASSLNTVNYGYTF
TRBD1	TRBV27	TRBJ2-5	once	TGTGCCAGCAGTTTTAGGGGGCGGGAGACCCAGTACTTC	CASSFRGRETQYF
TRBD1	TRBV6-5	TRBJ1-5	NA	TGTGCCAGCAGCCCGACAGGGTCGAGCAATCAGCCCCAGCATTTT	CASSPTGSSNQPQHF
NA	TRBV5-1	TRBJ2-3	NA	TGCGCCAGCAGCTCGGGGGTGCGGCTAGATACGCAGTATTTT	CASSSGVRLDTQYF
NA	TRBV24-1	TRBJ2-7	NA	TGTGCCACCAGTGATTCCGGGACACCGAACGTGTACGAGCAGTACTTC	CATSDSGTPNVYEQYF
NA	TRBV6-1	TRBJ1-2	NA	TGTGCCAGCAGTGAATCACAAGGGCGGGGAGGGGGTCGAGGCTACACCTTC	CASSESQGRGGGRGYTF
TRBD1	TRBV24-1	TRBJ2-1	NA	TGTGCCACCAGTGAGGCGGACAGGGGCTTCTACAATGAGCAGTTCTTC	CATSEADRGFYNEQFF
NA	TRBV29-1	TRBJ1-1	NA	TGCAGCGTTGAAGCCGGGGGAGGCACTGAAGCTTTCTTT	CSVEAGGGTEAFF
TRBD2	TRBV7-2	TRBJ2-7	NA	TGTGCCAGCACCGTTCGCGCGGGAGGGCCGGGCGAGCAGTACTTC	CASTVRAGGPGEQYF
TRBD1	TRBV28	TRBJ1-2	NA	TGTGCCAGCACCTTACCGGGACAGGGATTCTATGGCTACACCTTC	CASTLPGQGFYGYTF
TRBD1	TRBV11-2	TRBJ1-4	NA	TGTGCCAGCAGCTCGAGGACAGGGACGGGTAATGAAAAACTGTTTTTT	CASSSRTGTGNEKLFF
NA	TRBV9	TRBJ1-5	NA	TGTGCCAGCAGCGTAGTCGGGAGCGAGCCCCAGCATTTT	CASSVVGSEPQHF
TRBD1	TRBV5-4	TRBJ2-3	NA	TGTGCCAGCAGCAGACAGGGGTGGGGCGCAGATACGCAGTATTTT	CASSRQGWGADTQYF
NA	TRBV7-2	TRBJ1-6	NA	TGTGCCAGCAGCTTAGTTCGTAATTCACCCCTCCACTTT	CASSLVRNSPLHF
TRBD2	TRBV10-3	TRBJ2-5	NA	TGTGCCATCAGCAGGACTAGCGGGGGCCAAGAGACCCAGTACTTC	CAISRTSGGQETQYF
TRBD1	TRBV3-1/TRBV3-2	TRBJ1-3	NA	TGTGCCAGCAGCCGAGCAACCTCTCGGACAGGGTTCGGAAACACCATATATTTT	CASSRATSRTGFGNTIYF
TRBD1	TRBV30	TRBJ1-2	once	TGTGCCTGGAGATCAGACAGGGGCTATGGCTACACCTTC	CAWRSDRGYGYTF
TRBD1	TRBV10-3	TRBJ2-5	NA	TGTGCCATCAGTGCGGCGGGACAGGGGGAGACCCAGTACTTC	CAISAAGQGETQYF
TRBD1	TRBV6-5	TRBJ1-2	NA	TGTGCCAGCAGGGGGGGACAGACATATTTCTATGGCTACACCTTC	CASRGGQTYFYGYTF
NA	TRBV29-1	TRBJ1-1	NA	TGCAGCGTTGTGGCAGGGCGTTACACTGAAGCTTTCTTT	CSVVAGRYTEAFF
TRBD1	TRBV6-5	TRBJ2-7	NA	TGTGCCAGCAATAGACAGGGTTTCCACGAGCAGTACTTC	CASNRQGFHEQYF
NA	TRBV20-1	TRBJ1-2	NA	TGCAGTGCTAGTCTAGCGGGAGGAAATAACTATGGCTACACCTTC	CSASLAGGNNYGYTF
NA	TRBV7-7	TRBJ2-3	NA	TGTGCTAGCAGCCCCGGCACAGATACGCAGTATTTT	CASSPGTDTQYF